One sample yielded the 10 T cell receptor beta chains listed below, sequenced in a study of blood T cell repertoires in COVID-19. The data were produced by immunoSEQ multiplex PCR, yet TCRdb's version contains in-frame clones alone and is incomplete. In the table there are some 250,000 clones, roughly 85% of which are singletons. Sequencing input: PBMCs or T cells enriched from blood (not recorded which). Receptor source: a woman in her fifties or sixties who had recovered from COVID-19.

The rearrangement uses TRBV10-3 and TRBJ2-5, with 9 bases fitting TRBD1. Germline-derived CDR1 and CDR2 are ENHRY and SYGVKD. J gave up 5 bases and V 6 bases, and 7 bases lay outside the gene matches. CDR3 length: 14 residues. For the CDR3, the DNA is TGTGCCATCAGACAGGGGGCCAAGGCGGAGACCCAGTACTTC. This encodes CAIRQGAKAETQYF.

V gene TRBV7-2 combines with J gene TRBJ1-6; no reliable D call. This CDR3 region has 15 residues. Looked up from germline, CDR1 is SGHTA and CDR2 is FQGNSA. The V end was cut by 2 bases, the J end by 0 bases, with 5 bases between. The CDR3 spells CASSLSSSYNSPLHF. CDR3 nucleotides: TGTGCCAGCAGCTTATCCAGCTCCTATAATTCACCCCTCCACTTT.

The chain recombines TRBV7-9 with TRBJ1-2; no firm D call. Germline lookup yields CDR1 SEHNR and CDR2 FQNEAQ (reference sequence). Trimming stripped 1 base from V and 3 bases from J, with 6 bases between. The CDR3 sequence is 13 residues long. The DNA of the CDR3 is TGTGCCAGCAGCTTAGATCTCCACTATGGCTACACCTTC. This translates into CASSLDLHYGYTF.

V and J are TRBV7-9 and TRBJ1-4; D gene uncertain. Trimming removed 6 bases from V and 6 bases from J, with 17 bases in between. CDR3 size: 15 residues. Germline values: CDR1 SEHNR, CDR2 FQNEAQ (reference sequence). The CDR3 DNA reads TGTGCCAGCAGTCTAGGAGAGACCCGACATGAAAAACTGTTTTTT. Residues: CASSLGETRHEKLFF.

V and J are TRBV4-2 and TRBJ2-1, with 8 positions matching TRBD2. CDR3 length: 16 residues. V lost 1 base, J lost 6 bases, and 8 bases stayed unmatched. Looked up from germline, CDR1 is LGHNA and CDR2 is YNFKEQ. The CDR3 sequence is CASSQALGLAGNEQFF. CDR3 DNA: TGTGCCAGCAGCCAAGCTCTAGGGCTAGCGGGCAATGAGCAGTTCTTC.

The chain joins TRBV7-6 to TRBJ2-7, with D perhaps matching TRBD2 (7 bases). The V end was cut by 1 base, the J end by 5 bases, with 24 bases between. CDR1 is SGHVS, CDR2 FNYEAQ, per germline. CDR3 size: 18 residues. The CDR3, as DNA: TGTGCCAGCAGCTTAGAGGGGGTCGGGCGGGAGTATTACGACGAGCAGTACTTC. This translates into CASSLEGVGREYYDEQYF.

J is TRBJ1-2 and V is TRBV5-1, with TRBD1 matching 7 bases. The CDR3 extends over 15 amino acids. With 4 bases clipped from V and 4 bases from J, the junction kept 10 bases outside the gene matches. The germline gives CDR1 SGHRS, CDR2 YFSETQ. The CDR3 here is CASSPTGPGGYGYTF. The DNA for the CDR3 is TGCGCCAGCAGCCCGACAGGGCCCGGCGGCTATGGCTACACCTTC.

The CDR3 loop is CASRLRGNTIYF. The CDR3 bases are TGTGCCAGCAGACTACGGGGAAACACCATATATTTT. The chain has TRBV28 and TRBJ1-3; D gene ambiguous. V was pared by 6 bases and J by 4 bases, with 7 bases between. Germline CDR1 is MDHEN and CDR2 is SYDVKM. The CDR3 sequence is 12 residues long.

The chain couples TRBV9 to TRBJ1-6, with 7 nucleotides matching TRBD1. After removal of 0 bases from V and 7 bases from J, the junction contained 4 bases not matched to a gene. The germline gives CDR1 SGDLS, CDR2 YYNGEE. This CDR3 is built from 15 residues. The CDR3: CASSVGGTANSPLHF. For the CDR3, the DNA is TGTGCCAGCAGCGTAGGCGGGACAGCCAATTCACCCCTCCACTTT.

This clone has a handful of counts. The rearrangement joins TRBV30 to TRBJ1-5, with D possibly TRBD1 on 6 matching bases. The germline V and J ends were trimmed by 2 bases and 0 bases, with 11 bases remaining between them. CDR3 size: 15 residues. Germline CDR1 reads GTSNPN; CDR2 reads SVGIG (reference sequence). In DNA form, the CDR3 reads TGTGCCTGGAGTCGGGGGGGGCATAGCAATCAGCCCCAGCATTTT. Translation gives CAWSRGGHSNQPQHF.